The 2 T cell receptor beta chains presented below share a single source sample, sequenced in a study of T cell changes during pregnancy in multiple sclerosis. The method was immunoSEQ multiplex PCR; TCRdb's version includes in-frame clones alone and lacks a portion of them. The table has 52,000 or so clones, about nine tenths seen once. The source material was CD4+ T cells from peripheral blood mononuclear cells, sampled in the second trimester of pregnancy. These receptors were obtained from a female donor with multiple sclerosis, enrolled in a pregnancy study.

The chain couples TRBV7-2 to TRBJ2-7, with 9 bases matching TRBD1. CDR3 length equals 14 residues. Germline CDR1 and CDR2: SGHTA and FQGNSA. J gave up 3 bases and V 4 bases, and 4 bases lay outside the gene matches. Here the CDR3 DNA reads TGTGCCAGCAGCTGGACAGGGGTCAGCTACGAGCAGTACTTC. Its translation: CASSWTGVSYEQYF. Full variable domain (missing parts from reference TRBV7-2 and TRBJ2-7): GAGVSQSPSNKVTEKGKDVELRCDPISGHTALYWYRQSLGQGLEFLIYFQGNSAPDKSGLPSDRFSAERTGGSVSTLTIQRTQQEDSAVYLCASSWTGVSYEQYFGPGTRLTVT.

This clone was observed a few times. This chain connects TRBV28 to TRBJ1-1, with 8 bases matching TRBD1. Losses at the gene ends were 6 bases for V and 5 bases for J; bases not matched to a gene: 8. The CDR3 sequence is 14 residues long. Per germline, CDR1 MDHEN and CDR2 SYDVKM. The DNA for the CDR3 is TGTGCCAGCAGGGGACAGGTAGGGAGTACTGAAGCTTTCTTT. It codes for CASRGQVGSTEAFF. Full variable domain (remainder filled in from reference TRBV28 and TRBJ1-1): DVKVTQSSRYLVKRTGEKVFLECVQDMDHENMFWYRQDPGLGLRLIYFSYDVKMKEKGDIPEGYSVSREKKERFSLILESASTNQTSMYLCASRGQVGSTEAFFGQGTRLTVV.